These 17 T cell receptor beta chains were all obtained from the same sample, sequenced in a study of shared clonotypes between healthy human individuals. Method: immunoSEQ multiplex PCR; TCRdb's copy keeps in-frame clones and lacks some. This table holds fewer than 850,000 clones, less than 95% found once. The material sequenced was memory CD8+ T cells from PBMCs. Stated subset: CD45RO+ cells pooled with CCR7-negative TemRA cells. These receptor sequences come from a man aged 18 to 30 in good health. Some clones in this sample may be carry-over from other donors' samples.

The chain joins TRBV7-9 to TRBJ2-7; D is unclear. There are 12 residues in the CDR3. In germline, CDR1 is SEHNR, CDR2 FQNEAQ (reference sequence). V was clipped by 5 bases and J by 7 bases, with 12 bases between them. CDR3 sequence reads: CASSPFGREQYF. The CDR3 DNA reads TGTGCCAGCAGCCCATTTGGGCGTGAGCAGTACTTC.

This clone was detected once. J is TRBJ1-2 and V is TRBV5-1; perhaps TRBD1 as D (6 bases). This CDR3 spans 16 amino acids. Between the trimmed V and J ends, which lost 0 bases and 3 bases, there was a span of 15 bases. Germline V gene lookup returns CDR1 SGHRS and CDR2 YFSETQ. CDR3 coding DNA: TGCGCCAGCAGCTTGGTTGATCTGGGGGCTGACTATGGCTACACCTTC. This gives the protein CASSLVDLGADYGYTF.

The genes are TRBV13 and TRBJ2-7; D unclear. Germline CDR1 is PRHDT and CDR2 is FYEKMQ (reference sequence). V shed 4 bases and J shed 4 bases, with 17 bases lying between them. The CDR3 extends over 15 amino acids. CDR3: CASSSSISEPYEQYF. CDR3 coding DNA: TGTGCCAGCAGCTCTTCAATTTCGGAACCTTACGAGCAGTACTTC.

In nucleotides, the CDR3 is TGTGCCAGCAGTGCTGGGGGAGGGGAGACCCAGTACTTC. It is translated as CASSAGGGETQYF. The chain couples TRBV2 to TRBJ2-5, with 7 bases identical to TRBD2. The CDR3 is 13 amino acids. Germline-derived CDR1 and CDR2 are SNHLY and FYNNEI. The V gene end was trimmed by 4 bases and the J gene end by 5 bases; junction bases not matched to a gene: 4.

This clone appeared a single time. This sequence joins TRBV11-2 and TRBJ2-7; 9 bases are shared with TRBD2. V shed 5 bases and J 2 bases; nucleotides not matched to a gene: 13. The CDR3 is 17 residues long. The germline V gene encodes CDR1 SGHAT and CDR2 FQNNGV. CDR3: CASSPPPWREGPYEQYF. DNA of the CDR3: TGTGCCAGCAGCCCACCCCCTTGGCGGGAGGGCCCCTACGAGCAGTACTTC.

V gene TRBV5-1 combines with J gene TRBJ2-5; tentatively, D is TRBD1 (5 bases). The CDR3 has 13 residues. Per the germline V gene, CDR1 is SGHRS and CDR2 is YFSETQ. The V gene lost 0 bases and the J gene lost 4 bases, with 7 bases spanning the gap. For the CDR3, the DNA is TGCGCCAGCAGCTTGGCCAGGGCAGAGACCCAGTACTTC. This gives the protein CASSLARAETQYF.

This chain links TRBV7-9 with TRBJ1-1; D is uncertain. CDR1 is SEHNR, CDR2 FQNEAQ, per germline (reference sequence). This CDR3 is built from 16 residues. The V gene lost 5 bases and the J gene lost 0 bases, with 16 bases spanning the gap. The CDR3 bases are TGTGCCAGCAGCCACATGGCTCGGCACATGAACACTGAAGCTTTCTTT. This encodes CASSHMARHMNTEAFF.

The rearrangement links TRBV7-9 to TRBJ1-5; D is perhaps TRBD1 (5 bases). V was pared by 4 bases and J by 7 bases, with 20 bases between. This CDR3 is built from 16 residues. Germline CDR1 and CDR2: SEHNR and FQNEAQ (reference sequence). The chain's CDR3 is CASSSSTPGTGQPQHF. The CDR3 DNA reads TGTGCCAGCAGCTCTTCCACCCCGGGGACCGGGCAGCCCCAGCATTTT.

The CDR3 nucleotides read TGTGCCAGCAGTGGCCCTCCTCGACGGGCGGGCAACCCCTACGAGCAGTACTTC. Protein product: CASSGPPRRAGNPYEQYF. The rearrangement uses TRBV25-1 and TRBJ2-7; a weak D match, TRBD2 (5 bases). This CDR3 comprises 18 residues. Deletions cut 4 bases from V and 2 bases from J, with 24 bases between. CDR1 MGHDK and CDR2 SYGVNS come from the germline V gene.

The rearrangement links TRBV14 to TRBJ1-2, with TRBD1 identical over 8 bases. The CDR3 contains 17 residues. The J segment lost 8 bases and the V segment lost 4 bases, leaving 18 bases of the junction unmatched. The germline V gene encodes CDR1 SGHDN and CDR2 FVKESK. The CDR3 loop is CASSPTGAHPLTSGYTF. The CDR3 DNA follows: TGTGCCAGCAGCCCGACAGGGGCACACCCTCTAACAAGCGGCTACACCTTC.

The chain combines TRBV27 with TRBJ2-1; TRBD2 aligns across 7 bases. Germline CDR1 MNHEY, CDR2 SMNVEV (reference sequence). V lost 2 bases and J lost 0; bases outside the gene matches: 4. The CDR3 is 16 amino acids. The CDR3 sequence is CASSLVGGSSYNEQFF. The CDR3 DNA reads as TGTGCCAGCAGTTTAGTGGGCGGGAGCTCCTACAATGAGCAGTTCTTC.

The V gene is TRBV27, the J gene TRBJ2-5; TRBD2 matches 7 bases. Germline loops: CDR1 MNHEY, CDR2 SMNVEV (reference sequence). V gave up 7 bases and J gave up 3 bases; unmatched junction bases: 5. The CDR3 runs to 13 residues. CDR3 sequence reads: CASTGLAEETQYF. As DNA, the CDR3 is TGTGCCAGCACGGGGCTAGCGGAAGAGACCCAGTACTTC.

J is TRBJ1-1 and V is TRBV7-2; the match to TRBD1 covers 7 bases. Trimming cost V 3 bases and J 7 bases; bases outside gene matches: 17. Germline V gene data show CDR1 as SGHTA and CDR2 as FQGNSA. The CDR3 covers 17 residues. The CDR3 protein is CASSFRRAGTARNEAFF. In DNA, the CDR3 is TGTGCCAGCAGCTTCCGGAGGGCCGGGACAGCTAGAAATGAAGCTTTCTTT.

This clone occurred once. The rearrangement uses TRBV27 and TRBJ2-2, with TRBD1 as a possible D gene (6 bases). The CDR3 is 15 residues long. Trimming stripped 6 bases from V and 1 base from J, with 12 bases between. Germline loops: CDR1 MNHEY, CDR2 SMNVEV (reference sequence). Here the CDR3 DNA reads TGTGCCAGCAGGCGGAAGACAGGGAACACCGGGGAGCTGTTTTTT. Protein sequence: CASRRKTGNTGELFF.

The sample holds one count of this clone. The chain recombines TRBV29-1 with TRBJ2-3, with D perhaps matching TRBD1 or TRBD2 (5 bases each). The ends were cut back, 3 bases at V and 0 bases at J, with 13 bases in the middle. The CDR3 sequence is 15 residues long. Germline assignment: CDR1 SQVTM and CDR2 ANQGSEA. The chain's CDR3 is CSVEVGTVSTDTQYF. CDR3 sequence (DNA): TGCAGCGTTGAGGTGGGGACGGTTAGCACAGATACGCAGTATTTT.

V and J are TRBV7-3 and TRBJ2-3; TRBD2 matches at 7 bases. The germline gives CDR1 SGHTA, CDR2 FQGTGA. V gave up 3 bases and J gave up 0 bases; unmatched junction bases: 12. The CDR3 contains 18 residues. The CDR3: CASSFGTLKGGSTDTQYF. The CDR3 bases are TGTGCCAGCAGCTTTGGCACCTTGAAGGGAGGGAGCACAGATACGCAGTATTTT.

The rearrangement joins TRBV6-1 to TRBJ1-2; no clear D. V lost 0 bases and J 0 bases, leaving 8 bases between the germline ends. CDR3 length equals 15 residues. Germline CDR1 MNHNS, CDR2 SASEGT. As DNA, the CDR3 is TGTGCCAGCAGTGAAGCGATCGACACTAACTATGGCTACACCTTC. Protein product: CASSEAIDTNYGYTF.